Listed here are 26 T cell receptor beta chains from one sample, sequenced in a study of T cells in localized non-small cell lung cancer. TCRdb's copy holds only in-frame clones and misses some; the assay was immunoSEQ multiplex PCR. The sample has around 3,000 clones, 25% seen once. The sequencing used lung tumor tissue, collected before any cancer treatment. The origin of the receptors is a woman aged 35-75 years with stage I lung adenocarcinoma.

This chain links TRBV11-3 with TRBJ1-5, with 8 nucleotides matching TRBD1. CDR1 SGHNT and CDR2 YENEEA come from the germline V gene. Trimming at V came to 4 bases and at J to 4 bases, leaving 6 bases not matched to a gene. The CDR3 loop spans 15 amino acids. CDR3 coding DNA: TGTGCCAGCAGCTCATCAGGGGGCGTTAATCAGCCCCAGCATTTT. This codes for CASSSSGGVNQPQHF.

V usage is TRBV15 and J usage is TRBJ2-1; tentatively, D is TRBD2 (6 bases). The CDR3 totals 15 residues. The V and J ends lost 5 bases and 7 bases respectively, with 18 bases between them. Germline loops: CDR1 LNHNV, CDR2 YYDKDF (reference sequence). CDR3 sequence: CATSYPPGLVNEQFF. Written as DNA, the CDR3 is TGTGCCACCAGCTATCCACCGGGACTCGTAAATGAGCAGTTCTTC.

V is TRBV19 and J is TRBJ1-4, with a possible D match to TRBD1 (6 bases). V was trimmed by 6 bases and J by 3 bases, leaving 11 bases between them. Germline CDR1 and CDR2: LNHDA and SQIVND (reference sequence). The CDR3 is made up of 14 amino acids. Here the CDR3 DNA reads TGTGCCAGTAGCCGATGGGGGCCTAATGAAAAACTGTTTTTT. It translates to CASSRWGPNEKLFF.

V usage is TRBV10-2 and J usage is TRBJ1-1, with unresolved D. The germline V gene has CDR1 WSHSY and CDR2 SAAADI. Trimming took off 10 bases at V and 1 base at J, with 13 bases between the two ends. The CDR3 covers 13 residues. The DNA of the CDR3 is TGCGCCACCAAACATAGCCCGAACACTGAAGCTTTCTTT. Its protein product is CATKHSPNTEAFF.

The chain recombines TRBV29-1 with TRBJ2-7; 10 bases are shared with TRBD1. CDR1 is SQVTM, CDR2 ANQGSEA, per germline. J was trimmed by 6 bases and V by 7 bases; bases with no gene match: 6. The CDR3 totals 12 residues. Written as DNA, the CDR3 is TGCAGCGCTAGACAGGGGGCTAGCGAGCAGTACTTC. Residues: CSARQGASEQYF.

The chain combines TRBV19 with TRBJ1-5; 9 bases agree with TRBD1. Germline values: CDR1 LNHDA, CDR2 SQIVND (reference sequence). J gave up 9 bases and V 5 bases, and 5 bases lay outside the gene matches. This CDR3 spans 13 amino acids. CDR3 region: CASSGTGWAPQHF. The CDR3, as DNA: TGTGCCAGTAGTGGGACAGGGTGGGCGCCCCAGCATTTT. Full variable domain (missing parts from reference TRBV19 and TRBJ1-5): DGGITQSPKYLFRKEGQNVTLSCEQNLNHDAMYWYRQDPGQGLRLIYYSQIVNDFQKGDIAEGYSVSREKKESFPLTVTSAQKNPTAFYLCASSGTGWAPQHFGDGTRLSIL.

The chain joins TRBV29-1 to TRBJ2-3; possible D gene TRBD1, 6 bases. V lost 5 bases, J lost 2 bases, and 11 bases lay in between. CDR3 size: 13 residues. Germline V gene sequence: CDR1 SQVTM, CDR2 ANQGSEA. CDR3 coding DNA: TGCAGCGTTTTAAGGGGGAACACAGATACGCAGTATTTT. The encoded protein is CSVLRGNTDTQYF.

CDR3 in DNA: TGTGCCAGTAGGACAGGCCCCGGCGGGGCCGGCGAGCAGTACTTC. Protein sequence: CASRTGPGGAGEQYF. The chain links TRBV19 to TRBJ2-7, with D possibly called TRBD1 or TRBD2 (6 bases each). V was trimmed by 6 bases and J by 6 bases, leaving 21 bases between them. The CDR3 is made up of 15 amino acids. CDR1 LNHDA and CDR2 SQIVND come from the germline V gene (reference sequence).

This chain links TRBV11-3 with TRBJ2-1; D possibly corresponds to TRBD1 (5 bases). With 6 bases removed from V and 1 base from J, the gap between germline ends came to 10 bases. Looked up from germline, CDR1 is SGHNT and CDR2 is YENEEA. The CDR3 covers 14 residues. CDR3 residues: CASRRQGSYNEQFF. The CDR3 coding sequence is TGTGCCAGCAGGAGGCAGGGTTCCTACAATGAGCAGTTCTTC.

As to this clone: Compared with germline, one end of the junction differs, possibly owing to a read error. The V call is TRBV6-8, the J call TRBJ1-2; 8 bases align to TRBD1. This CDR3 is 16 amino acids long. Germline CDR1 and CDR2: MNHGY and SAAAGT. The DNA for the CDR3 is TGTGCCATCAGTGCGGGGACAGGCGGACGAGGCTATGGCTACACCTTC. Amino acid sequence: CAISAGTGGRGYGYTF.

This clone was detected only a few times. The chain uses TRBV11-3 and TRBJ2-1; perhaps TRBD2 as D (5 bases). Looked up from germline, CDR1 is SGHNT and CDR2 is YENEEA. The CDR3 totals 15 residues. V was trimmed by 0 bases and J by 4 bases, leaving 10 bases between them. The CDR3 sequence is CASSLESTGYNEQFF. CDR3 DNA: TGTGCCAGCAGCTTAGAATCGACGGGATACAATGAGCAGTTCTTC.

The chain is built from TRBV28 and TRBJ2-7; D ambiguous. V was cut by 4 bases and J by 0 bases, with 13 bases left in between. Germline CDR1 and CDR2: MDHEN and SYDVKM. The CDR3 runs 15 residues. CDR3 sequence: CASSSLTESSYEQYF. The CDR3, as DNA: TGTGCCAGCAGTTCATTGACCGAAAGCTCCTACGAGCAGTACTTC.

By share, this clone counts as medium-sized. This chain connects TRBV13 to TRBJ2-5; D gene ambiguous. The V end was cut by 1 base, the J end by 5 bases, with 5 bases between. This CDR3 is 12 amino acids long. From germline, CDR1 is PRHDT and CDR2 FYEKMQ (reference sequence). CDR3 DNA: TGTGCCAGCAGCTTAGTAGGTGAGACCCAGTACTTC. This sequence encodes CASSLVGETQYF.

The chain has TRBV18 and TRBJ1-1; a possible D gene is TRBD1 (6 bases). V dropped 0 bases and J dropped 1 base, with 12 bases sitting between them. Looked up from germline, CDR1 is KGHSH and CDR2 is LQKENI. The CDR3 contains 16 residues. The CDR3 sequence is CASSPPQWGANTEAFF. Written as DNA, the CDR3 is TGTGCCAGCTCACCACCTCAATGGGGGGCGAACACTGAAGCTTTCTTT. The full variable domain, rest sourced from reference TRBV18 and TRBJ1-1, is NAGVMQNPRHLVRRRGQEARLRCSPMKGHSHVYWYRQLPEEGLKFMVYLQKENIIDESGMPKERFSAEFPKEGPSILRIQQVVRGDSAAYFCASSPPQWGANTEAFFGQGTRLTVV.

The chain joins TRBV29-1 to TRBJ2-1; D might be TRBD2 (6 bases). Trimming removed 3 bases at V and 5 bases at J, with 11 bases between. Looked up from germline, CDR1 is SQVTM and CDR2 is ANQGSEA. CDR3 size: 13 residues. CDR3 sequence: CSVDRGLDNEQFF. The CDR3, as DNA: TGCAGCGTTGATCGGGGACTGGACAATGAGCAGTTCTTC.

Relative to its sample, this clone is medium-sized. The chain joins TRBV11-3 to TRBJ2-3; 7 bases align to TRBD2. This CDR3 has 14 residues. The germline CDR1 and CDR2 sequences are SGHNT and YENEEA. V was clipped by 7 bases and J by 5 bases; unmatched bases: 9. The CDR3 loop reads CASTPVGEGDTQYF. The CDR3 coding sequence is TGTGCCAGCACCCCCGTGGGGGAGGGAGATACGCAGTATTTT.

This clone was observed a few times. This chain joins TRBV11-3 and TRBJ2-7; 8 positions match TRBD1. Germline trimming cut 0 bases from V and 6 bases from J; bases unmatched to any gene: 7. The CDR3 contains 15 residues. Germline V CDR1 and CDR2: SGHNT, YENEEA. DNA of the CDR3: TGTGCCAGCAGCTTAGATTTCGGGCAGGGGGCCGAGCAGTACTTC. The encoded protein is CASSLDFGQGAEQYF.

Turning to this clone: This specimen includes other DNA sequences encoding the same CDR3. The rearrangement uses TRBV30 and TRBJ2-5, with 7 bases identical to TRBD2. CDR1 and CDR2 (germline): GTSNPN, SVGIG (reference sequence). After removal of 2 bases from V and 2 bases from J, the junction contained 5 bases not matched to a gene. This CDR3 contains 14 residues. The CDR3 here is CAWSLGGSQETQYF. In DNA form, the CDR3 reads TGTGCCTGGAGTCTGGGGGGGAGTCAAGAGACCCAGTACTTC.

Concerning this clone: The junction departs from germline at one end; a sequencing error may be responsible. CDR3 nucleotide sequence: TGTGCCATCAGTGGACAGGGAAACTACGAGCAGTACTTC. It yields the protein CAISGQGNYEQYF. The genes are TRBV6-8 and TRBJ2-7, with 8 bases matching TRBD1. Germline V gives CDR1 MNHGY, CDR2 SAAAGT. The CDR3 consists of 13 residues.

This chain connects TRBV12-5 to TRBJ2-2, with D perhaps TRBD1 (6 bases). This CDR3 comprises 15 residues. The V gene's germline CDR1 is LGHNT and CDR2 FRNRAP. V dropped 1 base and J dropped 5 bases, with 11 bases sitting between them. DNA of the CDR3: TGTGCTAGTGGTTTGGGGTTCCAGGGGACCGGGGAGCTGTTTTTT. Translated: CASGLGFQGTGELFF.

The chain combines TRBV9 with TRBJ2-1; 8 bases agree with TRBD2. Looked up from germline, CDR1 is SGDLS and CDR2 is YYNGEE. J was trimmed by 8 bases and V by 0 bases; bases with no gene match: 16. This CDR3 spans 18 amino acids. The CDR3 bases are TGTGCCAGCAGCGTAGCCCTAACTAGCGGAAATAATGAAGATGAGCAGTTCTTC. It specifies CASSVALTSGNNEDEQFF.

The chain couples TRBV25-1 to TRBJ2-1; no definite D call. The V end lost 2 bases, the J end lost 7 bases, and 12 bases lay between the germline ends. The germline V gene has CDR1 MGHDK and CDR2 SYGVNS. This CDR3 spans 14 amino acids. This CDR3 is CASSERGGKNEQFF. The CDR3 coding sequence is TGTGCCAGCAGTGAACGAGGTGGGAAGAATGAGCAGTTCTTC.

This sequence joins TRBV19 and TRBJ1-2; 10 bases match TRBD1. Germline CDR1 is LNHDA and CDR2 is SQIVND (reference sequence). The length of the CDR3 is 14 residues. The V segment lost 5 bases and the J segment 2 bases; nucleotides outside the gene matches: 2. Here the CDR3 DNA reads TGTGCCAGTAGTGGGACAGGGGTAAACTATGGCTACACCTTC. This gives the protein CASSGTGVNYGYTF.

This clone is termed large. This sequence joins TRBV28 and TRBJ1-2, with 9 bases aligning to TRBD1. V lost 3 bases, J lost 11 bases, and 10 bases stayed unmatched. The CDR3 length is 14 residues. The germline V gene encodes CDR1 MDHEN and CDR2 SYDVKM. The CDR3: CASSLPGTGKSYTF. The CDR3 coding sequence is TGTGCCAGCAGTTTGCCCGGGACAGGGAAATCGTACACCTTC.

The rearrangement links TRBV5-1 to TRBJ1-4; TRBD1 might be the D (6 bases). Germline V gene sequence: CDR1 SGHRS, CDR2 YFSETQ. CDR3 length: 14 residues. Deletions cut 1 base from V and 7 bases from J, with 11 bases between. The CDR3 region has the DNA TGCGCCAGCAGCTTGACAGGGAATGGTGAAAAACTGTTTTTT. Protein sequence: CASSLTGNGEKLFF.

This clone was seen only a few times. The rearrangement uses TRBV29-1 and TRBJ2-3; 15 bases are shared with TRBD2. CDR3 length: 18 amino acids. Trimming took 6 bases from V and 1 from J; bases not matched to a gene: 11. CDR1 and CDR2 (germline): SQVTM, ANQGSEA. DNA for the CDR3: TGCAGCGTCTCCGGACTAGCGGGAGGGCCATCGGGCACAGATACGCAGTATTTT. Amino acid sequence: CSVSGLAGGPSGTDTQYF.